These 32 T cell receptor beta chains were sequenced from one sample in a study of OX40 agonist ivuxolimab in advanced cancers. Library creation used the immunoSEQ multiplex PCR assay. The table comes from immuneACCESS by way of TCRdb, which keeps in-frame sequences with V and J called. Part of the clones is missing from these tables; in studies checked, under half for an unresolved V gene and the rest for unknown reasons. A total of 40,000 or so clones appear in this sample, around 84% of them only once. About 15% of the sample belongs to the ten largest clones. This material consisted of CD4+ or CD8+ T cells sorted from blood, taken in a trial of the OX40 agonist ivuxolimab. The receptors stem from an adult with an advanced solid tumor such as melanoma, head and neck, liver or kidney cancer.

This clone was picked up a small number of times. In the same sample, other DNA sequences code for this CDR3. The J gene is TRBJ2-7, the V gene TRBV11-3; D could derive from TRBD1 or TRBD2 (5 bases each). Trimming stripped 1 base from V and 2 bases from J, with 9 bases between. The CDR3 covers 14 residues. Germline values: CDR1 SGHNT, CDR2 YENEEA. The CDR3 DNA is TGTGCCAGCAGCTTAGGTCGGGGACCCTACGAGCAGTACTTC. Translating gives CASSLGRGPYEQYF.

This chain uses TRBV5-1 with TRBJ1-1; D is ambiguous. This CDR3 is 13 amino acids long. Trimming removed 0 bases from V and 1 base from J, with 4 bases in between. Germline CDR1 reads SGHRS; CDR2 reads YFSETQ. CDR3 loop: CASSLEGNTEAFF. The CDR3 coding sequence is TGCGCCAGCAGCTTGGAGGGGAACACTGAAGCTTTCTTT.

This rearrangement joins TRBV11-3 to TRBJ2-6, with a weak D call TRBD1 (5 bases). V was clipped by 2 bases and J by 3 bases, with 14 bases between them. Per the germline V gene, CDR1 is SGHNT and CDR2 is YENEEA. This CDR3 comprises 17 residues. The CDR3 sequence is CASSLMGPLGGANVLTF. The CDR3 nucleotides are TGTGCCAGCAGCTTAATGGGGCCCCTTGGTGGGGCCAACGTCCTGACTTTC.

V and J are TRBV14 and TRBJ2-7; D ambiguous. The V gene's germline CDR1 is SGHDN and CDR2 FVKESK. This CDR3 comprises 14 residues. V dropped 0 bases and J dropped 4 bases, with 10 bases sitting between them. CDR3 protein: CASSQDAMRYEQYF. DNA of the CDR3: TGTGCCAGCAGCCAAGATGCTATGAGGTACGAGCAGTACTTC.

V usage is TRBV4-3 and J usage is TRBJ2-7; D uncertain. Germline V lookup: CDR1 LGHNA, CDR2 YSLEER. The CDR3 is 13 amino acids. V gave up 3 bases and J gave up 5 bases, with 11 bases separating them. CDR3 residues: CASSHPPADEQYF. The CDR3 DNA reads as TGCGCCAGCAGCCACCCCCCTGCGGACGAGCAGTACTTC.

The CDR3, as DNA: TGTGCCAGCAGCTGGGCGCAGGGGACTAATGAAAAACTGTTTTTT. It translates to CASSWAQGTNEKLFF. This chain links TRBV11-2 with TRBJ1-4; D perhaps matches TRBD1 (6 bases). V gave up 4 bases and J gave up 2 bases, with 11 bases separating them. The CDR3 is 15 amino acids. Germline V gene data show CDR1 as SGHAT and CDR2 as FQNNGV.

This chain links TRBV4-1 with TRBJ1-1; D is undetermined. The V end was cut by 4 bases, the J end by 8 bases, with 14 bases between. The CDR3 spans 13 residues. Germline CDR1 is MGHRA and CDR2 is YSYEKL. The CDR3 spells CASSLPAVGEAFF. Written as DNA, the CDR3 is TGCGCCAGCAGCCTCCCGGCAGTTGGAGAAGCTTTCTTT.

This chain joins TRBV19 and TRBJ2-1; 9 bases agree with TRBD2. CDR1 is LNHDA and CDR2 is SQIVND in the germline V gene (reference sequence). The CDR3 has 14 amino acids. The junction had 6 bases not matched to a gene; V was cut back by 4 bases and J by 8 bases. The CDR3 loop reads CASSRGTSFHEQFF. The DNA of the CDR3 is TGTGCCAGTAGTAGAGGGACTAGCTTTCATGAGCAGTTCTTC.

This clone appeared a few times. The chain employs TRBV6-1 and TRBJ2-7; D is undetermined. The CDR3 loop spans 11 amino acids. The V end was cut by 2 bases, the J end by 5 bases, with 4 bases between. CDR1 and CDR2 (germline): MNHNS, SASEGT. The CDR3 nucleotides are TGTGCCAGCAGTGAACTGCACGAGCAGTACTTC. It is translated as CASSELHEQYF.

This chain's CDR3 is CASSLSGAGGYTF. The DNA for the CDR3 is TGTGCCAGCAGCCTCAGTGGGGCAGGAGGCTACACCTTC. V gene TRBV6-5 combines with J gene TRBJ1-2, with D perhaps TRBD1 (5 bases). V lost 6 bases and J 8 bases, leaving 16 bases between the germline ends. Germline-derived CDR1 and CDR2 are MNHEY and SVGAGI. CDR3 size: 13 residues.

The CDR3 bases are TGTGCCAGCAGTCCAAATACAGATACGCAGTATTTT. This sequence encodes CASSPNTDTQYF. The chain links TRBV13 to TRBJ2-3; no clear D. The CDR3 spans 12 residues. Trimming removed 6 bases from V and 3 bases from J, with 7 bases in between. Per the germline V gene, CDR1 is PRHDT and CDR2 is FYEKMQ (reference sequence).

J is TRBJ2-3 and V is TRBV28; TRBD2 matches 14 bases. V lost 4 bases, J lost 4 bases, and 4 bases stayed unmatched. Germline V CDR1 and CDR2: MDHEN, SYDVKM. The CDR3 is 16 residues long. As DNA, the CDR3 is TGTGCCAGCAGTTCATCGACTAGCGGGGGGGCAGATACGCAGTATTTT. Its translation: CASSSSTSGGADTQYF.

The genes are TRBV5-1 and TRBJ2-5; 7 bases align to TRBD1. V gave up 4 bases and J gave up 3 bases; unmatched junction bases: 12. CDR3 length equals 16 residues. Germline loops: CDR1 SGHRS, CDR2 YFSETQ. CDR3 region: CASSQDDPGTEETQYF. CDR3 nucleotides: TGCGCCAGCAGCCAAGATGACCCCGGGACAGAAGAGACCCAGTACTTC.

Only one count was recorded for this clone. The CDR3 DNA is TGCAGCGTTGACGTAGGGGGCACTGAAGCTTTCTTT. Residues: CSVDVGGTEAFF. V and J are TRBV29-1 and TRBJ1-1; possibly TRBD1 for D (6 bases). Germline CDR1 reads SQVTM; CDR2 reads ANQGSEA. With 3 bases removed from V and 4 bases from J, the gap between germline ends came to 9 bases. CDR3 length: 12 residues.

The chain uses TRBV7-2 and TRBJ2-3, with D hard to call. The V end lost 4 bases, the J end lost 0 bases, and 11 bases lay between the germline ends. In germline, CDR1 is SGHTA, CDR2 FQGNSA. This CDR3 spans 15 amino acids. In nucleotides, the CDR3 is TGTGCCAGCAGCTCAAGACATGGAAGCACAGATACGCAGTATTTT. Protein product: CASSSRHGSTDTQYF.

This sequence joins TRBV11-2 and TRBJ2-3, with D possibly TRBD1 on 6 matching bases. The CDR3 is 14 amino acids. V was pared by 5 bases and J by 5 bases, with 14 bases between. Germline lookup yields CDR1 SGHAT and CDR2 FQNNGV. The CDR3 DNA sequence: TGTGCCAGCAGCCCCATGGGGGCGGGAGATACGCAGTATTTT. Protein product: CASSPMGAGDTQYF.

J is TRBJ2-6 and V is TRBV4-2, with D perhaps matching TRBD1 (5 bases). The CDR3 length is 16 residues. Trimming removed 4 bases from V and 1 base from J, with 11 bases in between. Germline lookup yields CDR1 LGHNA and CDR2 YNFKEQ. As DNA, the CDR3 is TGTGCCAGCAGCCGGGAAGGGGCATCTGGGGCCAACGTCCTGACTTTC. Translated, it gives CASSREGASGANVLTF.

This rearrangement joins TRBV4-1 to TRBJ2-7; 9 bases map to TRBD1. From germline, CDR1 is MGHRA and CDR2 YSYEKL. Trimming took 4 bases from V and 7 from J; bases not matched to a gene: 8. The CDR3 is made up of 14 amino acids. CDR3: CASSPVGQGEEQYF. In DNA, the CDR3 is TGCGCCAGCAGCCCAGTGGGACAGGGCGAGGAGCAGTACTTC.

The rearrangement joins TRBV5-1 to TRBJ2-5; D possibly corresponds to TRBD1 (5 bases). Judging by the DNA end, TRBJ2-7 fits better; the J call may be wrong. The CDR3 is 13 amino acids. Germline CDR1 reads SGHRS; CDR2 reads YFSETQ. For the CDR3, the DNA is TGCGCCAGCAGCTTAAGGGGCGCAAACGAGCAGTACTTC. Its translation: CASSLRGANEQYF.

CDR3 amino acids: CSQMAGRSSYNEQFF. The CDR3 coding sequence is TGCAGCCAAATGGCCGGGAGGAGCTCCTACAATGAGCAGTTCTTC. This rearrangement joins TRBV29-1 to TRBJ2-1; 7 bases are shared with TRBD2. The CDR3 loop spans 15 amino acids. The germline gives CDR1 SQVTM, CDR2 ANQGSEA. V shed 8 bases and J 0 bases; nucleotides not matched to a gene: 10.

The chain links TRBV28 to TRBJ2-1; 11 nucleotides match TRBD2. CDR1 and CDR2 from the germline V gene are MDHEN and SYDVKM. After removal of 6 bases from V and 2 bases from J, the junction contained 15 bases not matched to a gene. The CDR3 covers 19 residues. CDR3 sequence: CASSLGGAGTSGPYNEQFF. DNA of the CDR3: TGTGCCAGCAGCCTAGGGGGGGCGGGGACTAGCGGACCCTACAATGAGCAGTTCTTC.

The rearrangement links TRBV21-1 to TRBJ1-4; the DNA was not compared with TRBD1, the D call given in the table. TRBV21-1 counts as a pseudogene. The CDR3 has 15 amino acids. In DNA, the CDR3 is TGTGCCAGCAGCACCTGGGACAGACAGAATGAAAAACTGTTTTTT. Translation: CASSTWDRQNEKLFF.

Sample share makes this clone medium-sized. The chain recombines TRBV29-1 with TRBJ2-7; maybe TRBD2 (6 bases). Trimming removed 5 bases at V and 0 bases at J, with 14 bases between. CDR1 is SQVTM and CDR2 is ANQGSEA in the germline V gene. There are 14 residues in the CDR3. CDR3 sequence reads: CSVKQMGGSYEQYF. In DNA form, the CDR3 reads TGCAGCGTTAAGCAAATGGGGGGCTCCTACGAGCAGTACTTC.

The J gene is TRBJ1-1, the V gene TRBV28; D is possibly TRBD1 (5 bases). The CDR3 spans 14 residues. Germline V gives CDR1 MDHEN, CDR2 SYDVKM. V was pared by 6 bases and J by 0 bases, with 11 bases between. In DNA, the CDR3 is TGTGCCAGCAGGAGGGGAAGTATGAACACTGAAGCTTTCTTT. Protein: CASRRGSMNTEAFF.

J is TRBJ1-2 and V is TRBV28, with D possibly being TRBD1 (6 bases). V dropped 6 bases and J dropped 3 bases, with 14 bases sitting between them. CDR3 length: 14 amino acids. Per germline, CDR1 MDHEN and CDR2 SYDVKM. CDR3 sequence reads: CASRSGGRDYGYTF. The CDR3 DNA follows: TGTGCCAGCAGGTCCGGGGGGCGGGACTATGGCTACACCTTC.

The CDR3: CASSPTGQGRGYTF. The CDR3 DNA follows: TGTGCCAGCAGTCCGACAGGCCAGGGTCGAGGCTACACCTTC. The chain has TRBV6-5 and TRBJ1-2, with a possible D match to TRBD1 (6 bases). The CDR3 is 14 residues long. Germline CDR1 MNHEY, CDR2 SVGAGI. V was pared by 5 bases and J by 8 bases, with 18 bases between.

The rearrangement links TRBV27 to TRBJ2-7, with TRBD2 matching over 8 bases. The germline CDR1 and CDR2 sequences are MNHEY and SMNVEV (reference sequence). The CDR3 spans 15 residues. With 3 bases clipped from V and 0 bases from J, the junction kept 4 bases outside the gene matches. CDR3 nucleotides: TGTGCCAGCAGTTTGTCTAGCGGGCTCTCCTACGAGCAGTACTTC. Translation: CASSLSSGLSYEQYF.

The chain joins TRBV5-4 to TRBJ2-7, with D perhaps TRBD2 (5 bases). CDR1 SGHNT and CDR2 YYREEE come from the germline V gene (reference sequence). Trimming took off 7 bases at V and 5 bases at J, with 10 bases between the two ends. CDR3 size: 11 residues. CDR3 region: CASLGDHEQYF. The CDR3 coding sequence is TGTGCCAGCCTGGGAGACCACGAGCAGTACTTC. The variable domain in full, with the rest retrieved from reference TRBV5-4 and TRBJ2-7, is ETGVTQSPTHLIKTRGQQVTLRCSSQSGHNTVSWYQQALGQGPQFIFQYYREEENGRGNFPPRFSGLQFPNYSSELNVNALELDDSALYLCASLGDHEQYFGPGTRLTVT.

The genes are TRBV7-2 and TRBJ1-3; D is uncertain. The CDR3 sequence is 12 residues long. The germline V and J ends were trimmed by 3 bases and 6 bases, with 6 bases remaining between them. The germline V gene encodes CDR1 SGHTA and CDR2 FQGNSA. The chain's CDR3 is CASSFTENTIYF. The DNA for the CDR3 is TGTGCCAGCAGCTTCACAGAAAACACCATATATTTT.

The chain carries TRBV14 and TRBJ2-7; D possibly corresponds to TRBD1 (5 bases). Trimming removed 0 bases at V and 2 bases at J, with 14 bases between. The germline V gene encodes CDR1 SGHDN and CDR2 FVKESK. CDR3 length equals 16 residues. CDR3 amino acids: CASSQDGGEGAYEQYF. The CDR3 DNA reads TGTGCCAGCAGCCAAGATGGTGGGGAAGGGGCCTACGAGCAGTACTTC.

CDR3 sequence reads: CASSQEQLNEKLFF. CDR3 bases: TGCGCCAGCAGCCAAGAACAGCTTAATGAAAAACTGTTTTTT. The chain employs TRBV4-1 and TRBJ1-4; unclear D gene. CDR1 is MGHRA, CDR2 YSYEKL, per germline. The length of the CDR3 is 14 residues. Trimming pared 0 bases from V and 4 bases from J, leaving 6 bases between.

This clone occurred many times. J is TRBJ1-2 and V is TRBV7-8; D is perhaps TRBD1 (6 bases). The CDR3 has 16 residues. The V end was cut by 3 bases, the J end by 1 base, with 15 bases between. Germline lookup yields CDR1 SGHVS and CDR2 FQNEAQ. The CDR3 loop is CASSFRASGDNYGYTF. In nucleotides, the CDR3 is TGTGCCAGCAGCTTCAGGGCGTCAGGGGATAACTATGGCTACACCTTC.